This TCR beta chain was sequenced during a study of T cell responses to AZD1222 COVID-19 vaccine. Sequenced by immunoSEQ multiplex PCR; TCRdb stores in-frame clones only, minus some. Of some 150,000 clones listed, roughly 90% were seen once; the top ten hold approximately 2%. CDR1 SNHLY and CDR2 FYNNEI come from the germline V gene. The CDR3 extends over 13 amino acids. The V and J ends lost 6 bases and 3 bases respectively, with 8 bases between them. Doses given second, at about 4 or about 12 weeks, were pooled. The sequence was obtained from an adult who received the AZD1222 COVID-19 vaccine. This sample comprised peripheral blood, obtained 28 days after the second AZD1222 dose. This chain uses TRBV2 with TRBJ2-2; D may correspond to TRBD1 or TRBD2 (5 bases each). Written as DNA, the CDR3 is TGTGCCAGCAGGAGGGGATACACCGGGGAGCTGTTTTTT. Its protein product is CASRRGYTGELFF.